The present T cell receptor beta chain was sequenced within a study of blood T cell repertoires in COVID-19. For the study at large: The study drew acute and convalescent COVID-19 samples from the United States, Italy and Spain. Sources were T cells, B-cell-depleted T cells, or PBMCs; the material itself was cDNA or gDNA.

The V end lost 4 bases, the J end lost 8 bases, and 11 bases lay between the germline ends. This CDR3 is built from 12 residues. CDR1 and CDR2 from the germline V gene are SEHNR and FQNEAQ (reference sequence). Source study methods: Estimates of nucleated cell counts were drawn from the amplification of reference gene primers. The data were produced by immunoSEQ multiplex PCR, yet TCRdb's version contains in-frame clones alone and is incomplete. That table is the source of V, J and clone size, and D and trimming were worked out from the DNA. The table includes under 250,000 clones, about 84% detected once.

This chain uses TRBV7-9 with TRBJ1-2, with no clear D. The sequence came from a man at least 80 years old with acute or convalescent COVID-19. Specimen: peripheral blood. The CDR3 spells CASSSTQRGYTF. The CDR3 DNA follows: TGTGCCAGCAGCTCAACTCAGAGGGGCTACACCTTC.